This section outlines one T cell receptor beta chain sequence together with its context. These data originate in a study of T cells in Graves' hyperthyroidism and ophthalmopathy. Amplification targeted TCR beta CDR3 regions from RNA transcripts. TCR CDR3 regions were first amplified by RT-PCR with HTBI primers. TCRdb processed the multiplex PCR reads anew with MiXCR; each CDR3 protein has one entry. The sample has under 350,000 distinct CDR3 sequences; about 18% are singletons. CDR3 length equals 14 residues. Germline loops: CDR1 LNHNV, CDR2 YYDKDF (reference sequence). V was pared by 8 bases and J by 0 bases, with 10 bases between.

This clonotype was sampled from an older woman with Graves' ophthalmopathy. This sequence joins TRBV15 and TRBJ2-2; D is unclear. What was sequenced was blood. The CDR3 sequence: CATWAPSNTGELFF. In DNA form, the CDR3 reads TGTGCCACCTGGGCCCCTTCGAACACCGGGGAGCTGTTTTTT. Full variable domain (rest looked up from reference TRBV15 and TRBJ2-2): DAMVIQNPRYQVTQFGKPVTLSCSQTLNHNVMYWYQQKSSQAPKLLFHYYDKDFNNEADTPDNFQSRRPNTSFCFLDIRSPGLGDTAMYLCATWAPSNTGELFFGEGSRLTVL.